The 14 T cell receptor beta chains below come from one sample, sequenced in a study of T cells after yellow fever vaccination. From the 5' RACE reads, TCRdb called clonotypes with MiXCR, one entry per CDR3 protein. Of 150,000 or so distinct CDR3 sequences listed, 6.5% to 8.5% were seen once; the top ten hold around 2.3%. Source: CD4+ T cells sorted from PBMCs, taken about 5 days after the first yellow fever vaccination. The receptors derive from a man younger than 35 who received the YFV17D yellow fever vaccine.

In this sample, this clonotype turned up many times. This sequence joins TRBV4-2 and TRBJ2-5, with D hard to call. The V and J ends lost 1 base and 4 bases respectively, with 4 bases between them. There are 12 residues in the CDR3. The germline CDR1 and CDR2 sequences are LGHNA and YNFKEQ. CDR3 nucleotides: TGTGCCAGCAGCCAAGGTATAGAGACCCAGTACTTC. Its protein is CASSQGIETQYF.

This clonotype appeared many times. In DNA, the CDR3 is TGCGCCAGGTTCCGACAGGGAAAAGGAATCCGGAACACCGGGGAGCTGTTTTTT. Translating it yields CARFRQGKGIRNTGELFF. This chain uses TRBV5-1 with TRBJ2-2; 7 nucleotides match TRBD1. Germline CDR1 and CDR2: SGHRS and YFSETQ. V dropped 8 bases and J dropped 1; count of bases not matched to a gene: 17. This CDR3 is built from 18 residues.

This clonotype was recorded at least ten times. This chain's CDR3 is CSVDRGGMGTEAFF. The DNA for the CDR3 is TGCAGCGTTGATCGAGGGGGCATGGGAACTGAAGCTTTCTTT. The genes are TRBV29-1 and TRBJ1-1; 7 positions match TRBD1. Germline assignment: CDR1 SQVTM and CDR2 ANQGSEA. J lost 5 bases, V lost 3 bases, and 9 bases had no gene match. The CDR3 is 14 residues long.

This clonotype showed up many times. The gene calls are TRBV2 and TRBJ1-1, with a possible D match to TRBD1 (5 bases). The CDR3 totals 12 residues. CDR1 is SNHLY and CDR2 is FYNNEI in the germline V gene. V lost 8 bases and J 11 bases, leaving 18 bases between the germline ends. CDR3 in DNA: TGTGCCAGCCTCCCTCCGGGACCCTTGGCTTTCTTT. Translating it yields CASLPPGPLAFF.

This clonotype was recorded at least ten times. V is TRBV20-1 and J is TRBJ2-4; D is possibly TRBD2 (6 bases). V dropped 3 bases and J dropped 7 bases, with 13 bases sitting between them. CDR1 is DFQATT and CDR2 is SNEGSKA in the germline V gene (reference sequence). This CDR3 comprises 13 residues. The CDR3 spells CSARVGGWNIQYF. The DNA of the CDR3 is TGCAGTGCTAGGGTGGGGGGATGGAACATTCAGTACTTC.

The table lists this clonotype with many counts. The V call is TRBV25-1, the J call TRBJ1-2; D might be TRBD1 (5 bases). Germline V gene data show CDR1 as MGHDK and CDR2 as SYGVNS. The CDR3 totals 13 residues. V dropped 4 bases and J dropped 5 bases, with 11 bases sitting between them. In DNA, the CDR3 is TGTGCCAGCAGTGCCGGGGGTCTATATGGCTACACCTTC. Translating gives CASSAGGLYGYTF.

This chain uses TRBV4-3 with TRBJ2-3, with 13 bases that match TRBD2. With V trimmed by 1 base and J by 6 bases, 7 bases remained unmatched. The CDR3 spans 17 residues. Germline CDR1 reads LGHNA; CDR2 reads YSLEER. In nucleotides, the CDR3 is TGCGCCAGCAGCCAAGGGGGACTAGCGGGGAACGGGGATACGCAGTATTTT. Encoded protein: CASSQGGLAGNGDTQYF.

This clonotype was counted ten times or more. The chain uses TRBV5-1 and TRBJ2-7, with 7 bases aligning to TRBD1. The trim removed 4 bases at V and 2 bases at J, leaving 3 bases unmatched. This CDR3 is 13 amino acids long. Germline lookup yields CDR1 SGHRS and CDR2 YFSETQ. The CDR3: CASSLDRAYEQYF. The DNA of the CDR3 is TGCGCCAGCAGCCTTGACAGGGCCTACGAGCAGTACTTC.

The V and J genes are TRBV9 and TRBJ2-5, with D possibly called TRBD1 or TRBD2 (6 bases each). Germline loops: CDR1 SGDLS, CDR2 YYNGEE. V lost 3 bases, J lost 5 bases, and 14 bases lay in between. The CDR3 length is 14 residues. CDR3 nucleotides: TGTGCCAGCAGCGACCCGGGGGCGGGTGAGACCCAGTACTTC. It is translated as CASSDPGAGETQYF.

The chain combines TRBV3-1 with TRBJ2-3; D could derive from TRBD1 or TRBD2 (5 bases each). The CDR3 has 12 residues. CDR1 LGHDT and CDR2 YNNKEL come from the germline V gene (reference sequence). Trimming removed 1 base at V and 8 bases at J, with 7 bases between. CDR3: CASSQGGGTQYF. The CDR3 DNA reads TGTGCCAGCAGCCAAGGTGGGGGTACGCAGTATTTT.

This clonotype was detected ten times or more. V is TRBV25-1 and J is TRBJ2-7; maybe TRBD1 (6 bases). The length of the CDR3 is 14 residues. Trimming took 6 bases from V and 7 from J, leaving 19 bases between them. The germline CDR1 and CDR2 sequences are MGHDK and SYGVNS. CDR3 sequence (DNA): TGTGCCAGCAGCCACAGGGTAAGGGTCGGTGAGCAGTACTTC. Amino acid sequence: CASSHRVRVGEQYF.

The sample holds a few counts of this clonotype. J is TRBJ1-2 and V is TRBV29-1; possible D gene TRBD1, 5 bases. CDR1 SQVTM and CDR2 ANQGSEA come from the germline V gene. Trimming stripped 5 bases from V and 3 bases from J, with 10 bases between. The CDR3 runs 12 residues. The CDR3 coding sequence is TGCAGCGTTAGGCAGGGCGACTATGGCTACACCTTC. This codes for CSVRQGDYGYTF.

This clonotype has just a few counts. The J gene is TRBJ1-1, the V gene TRBV7-6, with TRBD1 as a possible D gene (5 bases). The germline V gene has CDR1 SGHVS and CDR2 FNYEAQ. The CDR3 covers 13 residues. V shed 6 bases and J shed 4 bases, with 12 bases lying between them. The CDR3 loop reads CASSLSGSTEAFF. In DNA, the CDR3 is TGTGCCAGCAGTCTGTCAGGGAGCACTGAAGCTTTCTTT.

This clonotype has a count of ten or more. CDR3 loop: CASSTGTGYGYTF. The CDR3 nucleotides are TGTGCCAGCAGCACCGGGACGGGCTATGGCTACACCTTC. This chain connects TRBV7-2 to TRBJ1-2; D is perhaps TRBD1 (5 bases). V was pared by 5 bases and J by 4 bases, with 11 bases between. CDR3 length equals 13 residues. Germline CDR1 reads SGHTA; CDR2 reads FQGNSA.